This T cell receptor (beta chain) was sequenced in a study of blood T cell repertoires in COVID-19. Overall study: The origin of the acute and convalescent COVID-19 samples was the United States, Italy and Spain. T cells, B-cell-depleted T cells, or PBMCs provided the cDNA or gDNA that served as material.

CDR3 length equals 13 residues. V was clipped by 5 bases and J by 6 bases, with 13 bases between them. Followed longitudinally, the Seattle patients had been enrolled during active infection. Per the study methods: Amplified reference gene primers provided the basis for estimating nucleated cell counts. Sequencing used immunoSEQ multiplex PCR; TCRdb keeps in-frame clones, though not all of them. That table supplies the V and J calls and clone size; D and trimming were determined from the DNA. The sample lists about 170,000 clones, approximately 85% occurring once. This clone was observed a few times. The V and J genes are TRBV12-3 or TRBV12-4 and TRBJ1-1; perhaps TRBD1 as D (6 bases). Sample: peripheral blood. This clonotype was sampled from a man older than 75 with COVID-19, enrolled during active disease. The CDR3 DNA sequence: TGTGCCAGCAGTCTCACAGGGTCCGCTGAAGCTTTCTTT. This codes for CASSLTGSAEAFF.